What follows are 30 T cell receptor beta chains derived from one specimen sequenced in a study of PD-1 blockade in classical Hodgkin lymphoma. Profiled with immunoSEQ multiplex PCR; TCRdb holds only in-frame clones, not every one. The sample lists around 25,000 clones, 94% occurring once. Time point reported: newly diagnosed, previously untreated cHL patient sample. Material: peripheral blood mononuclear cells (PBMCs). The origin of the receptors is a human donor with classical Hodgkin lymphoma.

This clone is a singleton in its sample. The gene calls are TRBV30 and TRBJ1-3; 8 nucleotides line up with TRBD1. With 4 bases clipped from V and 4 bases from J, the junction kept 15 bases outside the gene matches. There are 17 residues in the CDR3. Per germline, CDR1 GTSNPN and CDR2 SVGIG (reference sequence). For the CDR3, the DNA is TGTGCCTGGATCCCGGGTTGGACAGGGACCGGCGGAAACACCATATATTTT. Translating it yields CAWIPGWTGTGGNTIYF.

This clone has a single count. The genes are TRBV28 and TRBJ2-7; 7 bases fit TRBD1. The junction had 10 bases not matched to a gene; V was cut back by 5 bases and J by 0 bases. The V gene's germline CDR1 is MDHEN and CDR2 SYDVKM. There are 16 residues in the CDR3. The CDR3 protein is CASSTTQGQYSYEQYF. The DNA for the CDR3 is TGTGCCAGCAGTACGACCCAGGGACAGTACTCCTACGAGCAGTACTTC.

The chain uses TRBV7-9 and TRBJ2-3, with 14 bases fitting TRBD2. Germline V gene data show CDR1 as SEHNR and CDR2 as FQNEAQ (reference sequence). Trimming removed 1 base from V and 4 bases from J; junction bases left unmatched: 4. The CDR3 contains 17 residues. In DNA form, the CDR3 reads TGTGCCAGCAGCTTAGGATCGGGACTAGCGGGAGCAGATACGCAGTATTTT. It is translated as CASSLGSGLAGADTQYF.

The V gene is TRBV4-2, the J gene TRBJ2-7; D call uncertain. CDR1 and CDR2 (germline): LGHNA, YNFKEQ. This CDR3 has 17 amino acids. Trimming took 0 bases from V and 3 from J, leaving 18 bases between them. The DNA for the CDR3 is TGTGCCAGCAGCCAAGAACCCTACCACGAGATTCTCTACGAGCAGTACTTC. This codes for CASSQEPYHEILYEQYF.

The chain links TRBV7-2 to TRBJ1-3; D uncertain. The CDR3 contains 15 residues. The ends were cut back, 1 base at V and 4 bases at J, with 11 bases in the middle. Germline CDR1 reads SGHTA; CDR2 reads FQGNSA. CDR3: CASSLGSMVGNTIYF. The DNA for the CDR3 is TGTGCCAGCAGCTTAGGCTCCATGGTGGGAAACACCATATATTTT.

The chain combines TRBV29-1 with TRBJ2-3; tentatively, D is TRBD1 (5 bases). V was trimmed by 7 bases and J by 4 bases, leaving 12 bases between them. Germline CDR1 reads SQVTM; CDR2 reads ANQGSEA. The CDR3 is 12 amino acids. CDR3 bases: TGCAGCGGATCGGCAGGGCCAGATACGCAGTATTTT. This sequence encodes CSGSAGPDTQYF.

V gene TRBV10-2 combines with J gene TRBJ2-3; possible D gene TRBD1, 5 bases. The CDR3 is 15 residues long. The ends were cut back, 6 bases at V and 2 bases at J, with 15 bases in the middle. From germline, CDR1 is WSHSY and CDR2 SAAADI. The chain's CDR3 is CASRKGRFYTDTQYF. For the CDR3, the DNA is TGCGCCAGCAGAAAGGGGCGGTTCTACACAGATACGCAGTATTTT.

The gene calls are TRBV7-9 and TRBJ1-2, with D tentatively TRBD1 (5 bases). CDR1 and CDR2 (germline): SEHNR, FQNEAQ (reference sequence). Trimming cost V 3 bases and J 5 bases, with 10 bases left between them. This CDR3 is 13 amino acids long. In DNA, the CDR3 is TGTGCCAGCAGCTTCGGGGACGGTTATGGCTACACCTTC. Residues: CASSFGDGYGYTF. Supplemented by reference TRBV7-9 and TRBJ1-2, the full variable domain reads DTGVSQNPRHKITKRGQNVTFRCDPISEHNRLYWYRQTLGQGPEFLTYFQNEAQLEKSRLLSDRFSAERPKGSFSTLEIQRTEQGDSAMYLCASSFGDGYGYTFGSGTRLTVV.

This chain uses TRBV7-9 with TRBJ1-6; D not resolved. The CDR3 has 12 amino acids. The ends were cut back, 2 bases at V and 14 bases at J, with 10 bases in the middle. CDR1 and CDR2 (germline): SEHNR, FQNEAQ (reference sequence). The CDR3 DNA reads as TGTGCCAGCAGCTTATTTCTTGATACCCTCCACTTT. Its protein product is CASSLFLDTLHF.

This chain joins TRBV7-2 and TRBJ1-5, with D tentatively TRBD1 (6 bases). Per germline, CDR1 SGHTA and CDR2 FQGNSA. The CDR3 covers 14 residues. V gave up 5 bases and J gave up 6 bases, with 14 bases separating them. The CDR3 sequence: CASSLDGGLQPQHF. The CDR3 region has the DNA TGTGCCAGCAGCCTAGACGGGGGGCTTCAGCCCCAGCATTTT.

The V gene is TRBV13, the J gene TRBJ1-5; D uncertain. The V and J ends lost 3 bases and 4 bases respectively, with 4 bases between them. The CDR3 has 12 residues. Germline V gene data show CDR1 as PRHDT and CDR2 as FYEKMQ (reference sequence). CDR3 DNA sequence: TGTGCCAGCAGCTTCACAAATCAGCCCCAGCATTTT. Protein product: CASSFTNQPQHF. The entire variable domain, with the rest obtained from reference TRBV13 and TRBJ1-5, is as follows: AAGVIQSPRHLIKEKRETATLKCYPIPRHDTVYWYQQGPGQDPQFLISFYEKMQSDKGSIPDRFSAQQFSDYHSELNMSSLELGDSALYFCASSFTNQPQHFGDGTRLSIL.

The DNA for the CDR3 is TGTGCCAGCTCCCGGGACAGAAGCTCCTACGAGCAGTACTTC. As protein: CASSRDRSSYEQYF. V and J are TRBV18 and TRBJ2-7; 7 bases are shared with TRBD1. This CDR3 has 14 residues. V shed 6 bases, J shed 0 bases, and the junction held 5 bases outside the gene matches. The germline gives CDR1 KGHSH, CDR2 LQKENI.

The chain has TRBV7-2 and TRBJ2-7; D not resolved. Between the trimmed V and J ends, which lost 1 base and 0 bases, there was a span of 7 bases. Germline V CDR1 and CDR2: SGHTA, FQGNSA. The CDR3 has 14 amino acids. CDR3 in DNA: TGTGCCAGCAGCTTAGAGGGCAGCTCCTACGAGCAGTACTTC. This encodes CASSLEGSSYEQYF.

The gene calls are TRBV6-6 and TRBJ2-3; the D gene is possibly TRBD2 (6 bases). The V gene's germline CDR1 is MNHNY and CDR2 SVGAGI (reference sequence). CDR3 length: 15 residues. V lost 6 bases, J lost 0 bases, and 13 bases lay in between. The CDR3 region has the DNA TGTGCCAGCAGGGGACTGGATTTGAGCACAGATACGCAGTATTTT. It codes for CASRGLDLSTDTQYF.

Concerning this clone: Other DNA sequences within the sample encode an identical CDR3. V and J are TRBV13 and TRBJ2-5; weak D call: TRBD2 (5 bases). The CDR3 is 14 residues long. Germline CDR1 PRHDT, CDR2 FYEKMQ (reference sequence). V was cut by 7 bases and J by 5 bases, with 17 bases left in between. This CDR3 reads CASKEGQYQETQYF. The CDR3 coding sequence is TGTGCCAGCAAAGAGGGCCAGTATCAGGAGACCCAGTACTTC.

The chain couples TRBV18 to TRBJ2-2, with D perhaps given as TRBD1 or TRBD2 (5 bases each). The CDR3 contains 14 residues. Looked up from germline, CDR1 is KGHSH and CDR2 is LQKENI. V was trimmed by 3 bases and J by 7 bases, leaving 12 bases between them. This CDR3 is CASSPRDGVGELFF. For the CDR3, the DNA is TGTGCCAGCTCACCTAGGGACGGCGTCGGGGAGCTGTTTTTT.

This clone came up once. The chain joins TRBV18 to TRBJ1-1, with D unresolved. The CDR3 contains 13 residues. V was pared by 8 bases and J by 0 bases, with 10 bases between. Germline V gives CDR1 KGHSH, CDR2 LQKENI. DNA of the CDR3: TGTGCCAGCGCTGCACCGATGAACACTGAAGCTTTCTTT. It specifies CASAAPMNTEAFF.

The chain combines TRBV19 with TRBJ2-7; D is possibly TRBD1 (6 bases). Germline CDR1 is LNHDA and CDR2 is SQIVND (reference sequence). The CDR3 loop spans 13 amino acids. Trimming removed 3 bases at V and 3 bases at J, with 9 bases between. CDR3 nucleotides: TGTGCCAGTAGTATGAGAGGGGGCTACGAGCAGTACTTC. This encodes CASSMRGGYEQYF.

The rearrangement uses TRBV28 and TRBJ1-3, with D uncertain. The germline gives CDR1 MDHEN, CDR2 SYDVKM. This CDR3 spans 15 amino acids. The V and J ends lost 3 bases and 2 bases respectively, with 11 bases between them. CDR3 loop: CASSFLGLAGNTIYF. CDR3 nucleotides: TGTGCCAGCAGTTTTTTAGGGCTAGCTGGAAACACCATATATTTT.

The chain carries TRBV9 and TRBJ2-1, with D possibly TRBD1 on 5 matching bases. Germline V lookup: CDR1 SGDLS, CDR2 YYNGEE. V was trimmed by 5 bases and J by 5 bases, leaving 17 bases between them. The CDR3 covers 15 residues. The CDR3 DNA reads TGTGCCAGCAGGGCAGGGTGGGGCTGGGACAATGAGCAGTTCTTC. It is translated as CASRAGWGWDNEQFF.

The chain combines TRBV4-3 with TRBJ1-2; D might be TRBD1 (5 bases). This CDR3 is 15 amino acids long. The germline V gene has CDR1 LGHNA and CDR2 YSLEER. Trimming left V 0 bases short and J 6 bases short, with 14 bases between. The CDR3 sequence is CASSQDLGERNGYTF. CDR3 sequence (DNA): TGCGCCAGCAGCCAAGATTTAGGGGAGAGGAATGGCTACACCTTC.

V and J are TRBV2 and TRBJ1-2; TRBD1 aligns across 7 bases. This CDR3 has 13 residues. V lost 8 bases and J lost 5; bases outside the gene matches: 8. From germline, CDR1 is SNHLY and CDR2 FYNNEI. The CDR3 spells CASLRDRTYGYTF. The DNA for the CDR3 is TGTGCCAGCCTCCGGGACAGAACGTATGGCTACACCTTC.

The CDR3 here is CASSLIGDYGYTF. The CDR3 coding sequence is TGTGCCAGCAGCTTAATTGGGGACTATGGCTACACCTTC. The chain combines TRBV7-8 with TRBJ1-2; unclear D gene. With 2 bases removed from V and 3 bases from J, the gap between germline ends came to 7 bases. The CDR3 is 13 amino acids. Germline loops: CDR1 SGHVS, CDR2 FQNEAQ.

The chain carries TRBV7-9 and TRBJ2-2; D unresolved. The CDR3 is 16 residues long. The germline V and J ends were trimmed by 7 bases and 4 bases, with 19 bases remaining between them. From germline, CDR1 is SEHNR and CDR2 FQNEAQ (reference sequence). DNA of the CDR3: TGTGCCAGCACCGATTTAATCGGGCGAGGCACCGGGGAGCTGTTTTTT. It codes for CASTDLIGRGTGELFF.

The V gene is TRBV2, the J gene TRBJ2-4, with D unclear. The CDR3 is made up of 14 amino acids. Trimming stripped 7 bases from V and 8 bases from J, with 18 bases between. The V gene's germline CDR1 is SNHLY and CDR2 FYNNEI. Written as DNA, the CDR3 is TGTGCCAGCAAGAAGGTCCTCCGTGTAGACATTCAGTACTTC. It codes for CASKKVLRVDIQYF. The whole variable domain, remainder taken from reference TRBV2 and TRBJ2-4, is EPEVTQTPSHQVTQMGQEVILRCVPISNHLYFYWYRQILGQKVEFLVSFYNNEISEKSEIFDDQFSVERPDGSNFTLKIRSTKLEDSAMYFCASKKVLRVDIQYFGAGTRLSVL.

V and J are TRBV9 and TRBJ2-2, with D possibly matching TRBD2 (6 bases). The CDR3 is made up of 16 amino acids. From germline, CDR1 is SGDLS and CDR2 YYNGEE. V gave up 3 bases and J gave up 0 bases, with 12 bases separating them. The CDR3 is CASSGLGGSNTGELFF. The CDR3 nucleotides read TGTGCCAGCAGCGGGCTCGGGGGATCGAACACCGGGGAGCTGTTTTTT.

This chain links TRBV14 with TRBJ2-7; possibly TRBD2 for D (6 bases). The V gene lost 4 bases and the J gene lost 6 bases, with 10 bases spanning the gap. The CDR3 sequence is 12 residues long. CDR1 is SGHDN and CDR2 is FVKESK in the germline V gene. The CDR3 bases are TGTGCCAGCAGCCGCGGAGCGGGCGAGCAGTACTTC. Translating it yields CASSRGAGEQYF.

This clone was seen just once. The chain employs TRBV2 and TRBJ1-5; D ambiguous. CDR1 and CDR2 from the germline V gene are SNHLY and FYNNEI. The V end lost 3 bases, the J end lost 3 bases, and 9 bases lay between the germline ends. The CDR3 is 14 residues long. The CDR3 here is CASSDLGINQPQHF. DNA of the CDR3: TGTGCCAGCAGTGACTTGGGCATCAATCAGCCCCAGCATTTT.

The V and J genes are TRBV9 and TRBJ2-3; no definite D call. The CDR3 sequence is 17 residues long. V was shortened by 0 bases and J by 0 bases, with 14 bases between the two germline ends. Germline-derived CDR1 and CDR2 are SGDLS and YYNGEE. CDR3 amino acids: CASSVGPLGGSTDTQYF. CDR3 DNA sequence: TGTGCCAGCAGCGTAGGACCTCTGGGCGGTAGCACAGATACGCAGTATTTT.

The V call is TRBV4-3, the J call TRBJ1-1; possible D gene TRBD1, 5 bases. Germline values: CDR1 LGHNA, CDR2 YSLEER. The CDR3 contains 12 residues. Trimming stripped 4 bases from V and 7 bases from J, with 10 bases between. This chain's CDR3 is CASSRTGGEAFF. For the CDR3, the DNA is TGCGCCAGCAGCCGGACGGGGGGTGAAGCTTTCTTT.